One sample yielded the 19 T cell receptor beta chains listed below, sequenced in a study of regulatory T cells in long-lasting Graves disease. With iRepertoire HTBI primers and Arm-PCR of CDR3 regions, TCR beta libraries were built. TCRdb re-called the multiplex PCR reads through MiXCR, storing one row per CDR3 protein. The sample yields about 320,000 distinct CDR3 sequences, approximately 20% seen once. The time point is: newly diagnosed GD, antithyroid drugs for less than 3 months. PBMCs provided the RNA from which the TCR library was made. This specimen consisted of peripheral blood mononuclear cells (PBMCs), obtained at new diagnosis, from a patient treated with antithyroid drugs. Receptor source: a female donor with Graves disease.

In its sample, this clonotype was seen a few times. This chain links TRBV6-2 or TRBV6-3 with TRBJ2-5; D is unclear. V gave up 2 bases and J gave up 2 bases, with 15 bases separating them. From germline, CDR1 is MNHEY and CDR2 SVGEGT. The CDR3 spans 16 residues. In DNA, the CDR3 is TGTGCCAGCAGTTACCACCGTGGGCAGCATCAAGAGACCCAGTACTTC. Protein: CASSYHRGQHQETQYF.

This clonotype occurred many times. The rearrangement uses TRBV19 and TRBJ1-1, with no clear D. This CDR3 has 16 amino acids. The germline V gene encodes CDR1 LNHDA and CDR2 SQIVND (reference sequence). Trimming took off 3 bases at V and 2 bases at J, with 16 bases between the two ends. The CDR3 region is CASSILPAYANTEAFF. DNA for the CDR3: TGTGCCAGTAGTATTCTACCGGCTTACGCAAACACTGAAGCTTTCTTT.

This clonotype was found many times. The chain links TRBV7-6 to TRBJ1-1; maybe TRBD1 (5 bases). Deletions cut 5 bases from V and 1 base from J, with 14 bases between. Germline-derived CDR1 and CDR2 are SGHVS and FNYEAQ. The CDR3 length is 15 residues. CDR3 sequence (DNA): TGTGCCAGCAGCCCACCCGGGACGGGGAACACTGAAGCTTTCTTT. This codes for CASSPPGTGNTEAFF.

The V and J genes are TRBV12-3 or TRBV12-4 and TRBJ2-7; 8 nucleotides line up with TRBD2. CDR3 size: 17 residues. Germline trimming cut 0 bases from V and 5 bases from J; bases unmatched to any gene: 12. In DNA form, the CDR3 reads TGTGCCAGCAGTTTAGCCGGTGGGGGAGCGGGAGTCAACGAGCAGTACTTC. Translation gives CASSLAGGGAGVNEQYF.

This sequence joins TRBV20-1 and TRBJ2-3; no clear D. The CDR3 is made up of 11 amino acids. Per germline, CDR1 DFQATT and CDR2 SNEGSKA (reference sequence). Trimming removed 0 bases at V and 4 bases at J, with 2 bases between. This CDR3 reads CSARDSDTQYF. CDR3 DNA sequence: TGCAGTGCTAGAGATTCAGATACGCAGTATTTT.

This clonotype came up a few times. A clone one base away is much larger, so this may be a read error. The chain links TRBV3-1 to TRBJ2-1; 10 bases match TRBD2. Trimming took 8 bases from V and 5 from J; bases not matched to a gene: 9. Germline loops: CDR1 LGHDT, CDR2 YNNKEL (reference sequence). The CDR3 runs to 15 residues. This CDR3 is CASGLERGGNNEQFF. For the CDR3, the DNA is TGTGCCAGCGGATTAGAGCGGGGGGGGAACAATGAGCAGTTCTTC.

The sample holds many counts of this clonotype. The rearrangement uses TRBV28 and TRBJ2-7; TRBD2 agrees at 9 bases. There are 17 residues in the CDR3. V shed 3 bases and J 5 bases; nucleotides not matched to a gene: 14. Germline V CDR1 and CDR2: MDHEN, SYDVKM. CDR3 sequence reads: CASSLPRRAGGRNEQYF. The CDR3, as DNA: TGTGCCAGCAGTTTGCCTCGGAGGGCGGGAGGGAGGAACGAGCAGTACTTC.

On this clonotype: A read error likely explains this, since a far larger clone differs by one base. The chain employs TRBV12-3 or TRBV12-4 and TRBJ2-1, with no clear D. The CDR3 extends over 13 amino acids. Between the trimmed V and J ends, which lost 3 bases and 10 bases, there was a span of 13 bases. CDR3 residues: CASSLGSSYEQFF. CDR3 DNA: TGTGCCAGCAGTTTGGGCAGTTCCTACGAGCAGTTCTTC.

In this sample, this clonotype turned up many times. V usage is TRBV28 and J usage is TRBJ2-3, with TRBD2 as a possible D gene (6 bases). The V end lost 2 bases, the J end lost 4 bases, and 13 bases lay between the germline ends. Germline CDR1 is MDHEN and CDR2 is SYDVKM. The CDR3 is 15 residues long. CDR3 coding DNA: TGTGCCAGCAGTTTAAGAGGGAGGCAAGCAGATACGCAGTATTTT. It codes for CASSLRGRQADTQYF.

This clonotype occurred many times. CDR3 DNA: TGTGCCAGCAGCCAACTGGGGGAGTCCTACGAGCAGTACTTC. This sequence encodes CASSQLGESYEQYF. The V and J genes are TRBV3-1 and TRBJ2-7; D may correspond to TRBD1 or TRBD2 (5 bases each). The V gene's germline CDR1 is LGHDT and CDR2 YNNKEL (reference sequence). The CDR3 consists of 14 residues. Trimming took off 2 bases at V and 1 base at J, with 9 bases between the two ends.

In this sample, this clonotype turned up many times. The gene calls are TRBV28 and TRBJ1-1, with D possibly TRBD1 on 6 matching bases. The germline CDR1 and CDR2 sequences are MDHEN and SYDVKM. V lost 5 bases, J lost 7 bases, and 14 bases lay in between. The CDR3 covers 13 residues. CDR3 residues: CASSRQDVIEAFF. In DNA form, the CDR3 reads TGTGCCAGCAGTCGACAGGATGTGATTGAAGCTTTCTTT.

V gene TRBV9 combines with J gene TRBJ2-5; D remains ambiguous. The CDR3 has 13 amino acids. The germline V and J ends were trimmed by 3 bases and 3 bases, with 9 bases remaining between them. CDR1 and CDR2 (germline): SGDLS, YYNGEE. CDR3 sequence: CASSGRTEETQYF. CDR3 nucleotide sequence: TGTGCCAGCAGCGGACGGACGGAAGAGACCCAGTACTTC.

The sample holds many counts of this clonotype. The DNA for the CDR3 is TGTGCCAGCAGCCTGCTAGACCGTGGACTAGCGGAATCCTACAATGAGCAGTTCTTC. Its protein is CASSLLDRGLAESYNEQFF. V and J are TRBV3-1 and TRBJ2-1; 10 bases match TRBD2. The CDR3 has 19 residues. Germline V gene data show CDR1 as LGHDT and CDR2 as YNNKEL (reference sequence). After removal of 4 bases from V and 1 base from J, the junction contained 13 bases not matched to a gene.

About this clonotype: One base away lies a much larger clone, so this may be a sequencing read error. Without the conserved terminal phenylalanine or tryptophan, this CDR3 likely stems from a read error. This chain joins TRBV30 and TRBJ1-2; a weak D match, TRBD1 (6 bases). This CDR3 comprises 12 residues. Germline loops: CDR1 GTSNPN, CDR2 SVGIG (reference sequence). Trimming removed 1 base from V and 3 bases from J, with 6 bases in between. The DNA of the CDR3 is TGTGCCTGGAGTGGGACAGACTATGGCTACACCCTC. Translating it yields CAWSGTDYGYTL.

This clonotype was seen more than once but under ten times. The chain links TRBV6-5 to TRBJ1-5; the D is unclear. Germline V gene sequence: CDR1 MNHEY, CDR2 SVGAGI. The CDR3 spans 18 residues. V lost 2 bases and J lost 0, with 17 bases in between. The CDR3: CASSYLTLKVYSNQPQHF. As DNA, the CDR3 is TGTGCCAGCAGTTACCTTACGCTCAAGGTATATAGCAATCAGCCCCAGCATTTT.

This clonotype was observed many times. The rearrangement links TRBV28 to TRBJ2-7, with D perhaps matching TRBD1 or TRBD2 (5 bases each). CDR1 is MDHEN, CDR2 SYDVKM, per germline. The CDR3 spans 18 residues. Trimming cost V 2 bases and J 2 bases, with 22 bases left between them. CDR3 protein: CASSLGLPTGTETYEQYF. CDR3 nucleotide sequence: TGTGCCAGCAGTTTAGGACTCCCAACCGGGACGGAGACCTACGAGCAGTACTTC.

The chain is built from TRBV24-1 and TRBJ2-1; 10 positions match TRBD2. Losses at the gene ends were 9 bases for V and 2 bases for J; bases not matched to a gene: 6. There are 15 residues in the CDR3. Per the germline V gene, CDR1 is KGHDR and CDR2 is SFDVKD. Written as DNA, the CDR3 is TGTGCCACCCAAGGACTAGCGGAAACCTACAATGAGCAGTTCTTC. Translation gives CATQGLAETYNEQFF.

This clonotype occurred many times. V is TRBV19 and J is TRBJ1-1; D unclear. The V gene's germline CDR1 is LNHDA and CDR2 SQIVND (reference sequence). Between the trimmed V and J ends, which lost 10 bases and 7 bases, there was a span of 13 bases. CDR3 size: 11 residues. CDR3 DNA sequence: TGTGCCACCCAAATCGGTAGTGAAGCTTTCTTT. Its protein product is CATQIGSEAFF.

This clonotype has ten or more counts. V is TRBV27 and J is TRBJ2-3; D is unclear. Germline CDR1 MNHEY, CDR2 SMNVEV (reference sequence). V was cut by 7 bases and J by 5 bases, with 16 bases left in between. This CDR3 has 14 residues. The CDR3 DNA is TGTGCCAGCACCCCGCTTACCCGAGGAGATACGCAGTATTTT. Translating gives CASTPLTRGDTQYF.